Shown below are 21 T cell receptor beta chains from a single sample sequenced in a study of cytomegalovirus exposure and HLA in healthy donors. The PCR was carried out with 60 Vbeta primers and 13 Jbeta primers. The protocol was immunoSEQ multiplex PCR, while the TCRdb copy is restricted to in-frame clones and leaves out a portion. Seen here are about 110,000 clones, 60% to 85% observed once, and the top ten hold about 5%. What was sequenced was PBMCs. Receptors were obtained from a female donor in good health and CMV-seropositive.

This clone was counted once. This chain connects TRBV5-4 to TRBJ2-2, with TRBD1 matching 9 bases. CDR3 length equals 15 residues. Germline V gene data show CDR1 as SGHNT and CDR2 as YYREEE (reference sequence). The V segment lost 0 bases and the J segment 4 bases; nucleotides outside the gene matches: 1. For the CDR3, the DNA is TGTGCCAGCAGCTTGGGACAGGGGGGCACCGGGGAGCTGTTTTTT. Translating it yields CASSLGQGGTGELFF.

V is TRBV9 and J is TRBJ2-2; 9 bases align to TRBD2. This CDR3 spans 16 amino acids. Germline CDR1 SGDLS, CDR2 YYNGEE. With V trimmed by 5 bases and J by 7 bases, 12 bases remained unmatched. In DNA form, the CDR3 reads TGTGCCAGCAGGGAAGGTAGCGGGAGTTCGGGCGGGGAGCTGTTTTTT. This gives the protein CASREGSGSSGGELFF.

The rearrangement uses TRBV2 and TRBJ2-3; no firm D call. CDR3 length: 12 residues. V lost 4 bases and J 5 bases, leaving 7 bases between the germline ends. CDR1 SNHLY and CDR2 FYNNEI come from the germline V gene. The CDR3 loop is CASSGAQDTQYF. CDR3 sequence (DNA): TGTGCCAGCAGTGGCGCTCAAGATACGCAGTATTTT.

The V gene is TRBV5-6, the J gene TRBJ1-2; the D gene is possibly TRBD1 (5 bases). CDR1 SGHDT and CDR2 YYEEEE come from the germline V gene. The CDR3 spans 14 residues. V was shortened by 2 bases and J by 0 bases, with 8 bases between the two germline ends. DNA for the CDR3: TGTGCCAGCAGCTTCCGGGACTCTAACTATGGCTACACCTTC. This sequence encodes CASSFRDSNYGYTF.

The V call is TRBV2, the J call TRBJ1-1; D uncertain. V lost 2 bases and J lost 1, with 8 bases in between. This CDR3 is 14 amino acids long. From germline, CDR1 is SNHLY and CDR2 FYNNEI. This CDR3 reads CASSEMAGNTEAFF. The CDR3 DNA follows: TGTGCCAGCAGTGAAATGGCAGGGAACACTGAAGCTTTCTTT.

Regarding this clone: At one end the junction does not follow the germline gene, possibly because of a read error. V usage is TRBV27 and J usage is TRBJ2-1; tentative D call: TRBD2 (5 bases). This CDR3 has 14 residues. Germline V gene data show CDR1 as MNHEY and CDR2 as SMNVEV (reference sequence). In DNA, the CDR3 is TGTGTCAGCAGTTTATCGGGGAGATACAATGAGCAGTTCTTC. This sequence encodes CVSSLSGRYNEQFF.

This clone was detected only a few times. This rearrangement joins TRBV9 to TRBJ2-1, with TRBD2 matching 11 bases. Germline V gene lookup returns CDR1 SGDLS and CDR2 YYNGEE. The CDR3 runs to 18 residues. V lost 7 bases and J lost 7; bases outside the gene matches: 19. The CDR3 nucleotides read TGTGCCAGCGGACCGGATTGGGCTAGCGGGAGGCCTGGTAATGAGCAGTTCTTC. It translates to CASGPDWASGRPGNEQFF.

Points on this clone: Mismatch with germline at one junction end may stem from a read error. This chain links TRBV7-8 with TRBJ2-1; 11 nucleotides match TRBD2. Germline CDR1 and CDR2: SGHVS and FQNEAQ. The CDR3 contains 13 residues. CDR3 residues: CASSIELAGGEVF. The CDR3 coding sequence is TGTGCCAGCAGCATAGAGCTAGCGGGAGGAGAGGTCTTC.

The chain combines TRBV7-9 with TRBJ2-7; D is undetermined. The CDR3 runs 12 residues. The V gene's germline CDR1 is SEHNR and CDR2 FQNEAQ (reference sequence). V lost 6 bases and J 4 bases, leaving 10 bases between the germline ends. CDR3 region: CASSLIAYEQYF. The CDR3 region has the DNA TGTGCCAGCAGTTTAATAGCTTACGAGCAGTACTTC.

The chain carries TRBV28 and TRBJ2-7; 8 bases are shared with TRBD2. Germline V gene lookup returns CDR1 MDHEN and CDR2 SYDVKM. This CDR3 is 16 amino acids long. After removal of 5 bases from V and 4 bases from J, the junction contained 13 bases not matched to a gene. DNA for the CDR3: TGTGCCAGCAGTGAGCAAATGGCTCCGGGGGGGTACGAGCAGTACTTC. Protein product: CASSEQMAPGGYEQYF.

The chain combines TRBV5-1 with TRBJ2-7; the match to TRBD2 covers 8 bases. Germline CDR1 and CDR2: SGHRS and YFSETQ. This CDR3 contains 14 residues. The V and J ends lost 1 base and 6 bases, in that order; junction bases with no gene match: 6. The CDR3 sequence is CASSLQAGVSEQYF. The CDR3 DNA reads as TGCGCCAGCAGCTTGCAAGCGGGAGTATCCGAGCAGTACTTC.

The V call is TRBV19, the J call TRBJ1-2; tentatively, D is TRBD1 (5 bases). Germline CDR1 reads LNHDA; CDR2 reads SQIVND (reference sequence). This CDR3 region has 13 residues. With 6 bases removed from V and 3 bases from J, the gap between germline ends came to 11 bases. CDR3 sequence: CASSAQVYYGYTF. The CDR3, as DNA: TGTGCCAGTAGCGCACAGGTCTACTATGGCTACACCTTC.

The chain uses TRBV23-1 and TRBJ2-3, with D possibly being TRBD1 (5 bases). TRBV23-1 is filed as an ORF, its function uncertain. This CDR3 contains 12 residues. Trimming left V 8 bases short and J 7 bases short, with 13 bases between. The CDR3 sequence: CASPWQGHTQYF. The CDR3 DNA follows: TGCGCCAGCCCCTGGCAGGGCCATACGCAGTATTTT.

As for this clone: Compared with germline, one end of the junction differs, possibly owing to a read error. At the DNA level, this CDR3 is encoded by other sequences in the same sample as well. The rearrangement joins TRBV9 to TRBJ2-7; 7 bases are a match to TRBD2. Germline CDR1 SGDLS, CDR2 YYNGEE. The CDR3 has 14 amino acids. The DNA for the CDR3 is TGTGCCAGCAGCGTAGCATCAGGGCGGCGGGAGCAGTACTTT. Amino acids: CASSVASGRREQYF.

V and J are TRBV2 and TRBJ2-3; 10 bases match TRBD2. CDR3 length: 15 residues. V lost 3 bases and J lost 5; bases outside the gene matches: 5. The germline gives CDR1 SNHLY, CDR2 FYNNEI. As DNA, the CDR3 is TGTGCCAGCAGTGACCTAGCGGGAGCGGGAGATACGCAGTATTTT. Protein sequence: CASSDLAGAGDTQYF.

The rearrangement uses TRBV7-9 and TRBJ2-7, with D possibly TRBD2 on 6 matching bases. This CDR3 has 11 amino acids. The V gene's germline CDR1 is SEHNR and CDR2 FQNEAQ (reference sequence). Trimming took off 10 bases at V and 7 bases at J, with 14 bases between the two ends. The CDR3 loop reads CATQPAGEQYF. The CDR3 DNA follows: TGTGCCACTCAACCCGCGGGGGAGCAGTACTTC.

The chain carries TRBV6-1 and TRBJ2-4, with 7 bases fitting TRBD1. V gave up 2 bases and J gave up 0 bases; unmatched junction bases: 7. Germline CDR1 MNHNS, CDR2 SASEGT. This CDR3 has 17 residues. The CDR3 bases are TGTGCCAGCAGTGAACTCTCAGGGGGTATAGCCAAAAACATTCAGTACTTC. Translation gives CASSELSGGIAKNIQYF.

The chain is built from TRBV18 and TRBJ2-7; D might be TRBD1 (5 bases). Deletions cut 3 bases from V and 0 bases from J, with 9 bases between. Germline V gives CDR1 KGHSH, CDR2 LQKENI. The CDR3 sequence is 14 residues long. The CDR3 sequence: CASSPETVSYEQYF. The CDR3 DNA sequence: TGTGCCAGCTCACCCGAGACAGTCTCCTACGAGCAGTACTTC.

V and J are TRBV15 and TRBJ2-1; the match to TRBD1 covers 10 bases. The CDR3 is 14 amino acids. V trimming: 4 bases; J trimming: 4 bases; junction bases outside the gene matches: 1. CDR1 is LNHNV, CDR2 YYDKDF, per germline (reference sequence). CDR3: CATSKGQGYNEQFF. For the CDR3, the DNA is TGTGCCACCAGCAAGGGACAGGGGTACAATGAGCAGTTCTTC. The variable domain in full, completed from reference TRBV15 and TRBJ2-1, reads DAMVIQNPRYQVTQFGKPVTLSCSQTLNHNVMYWYQQKSSQAPKLLFHYYDKDFNNEADTPDNFQSRRPNTSFCFLDIRSPGLGDTAMYLCATSKGQGYNEQFFGPGTRLTVL.

This sequence joins TRBV4-1 and TRBJ2-3; TRBD2 agrees at 10 bases. CDR1 and CDR2 (germline): MGHRA, YSYEKL. This CDR3 is built from 14 residues. Germline trimming cut 6 bases from V and 3 bases from J; bases unmatched to any gene: 3. CDR3 DNA: TGCGCCAGCAGAGAGACTAGCGGGACAGATACGCAGTATTTT. Its translation: CASRETSGTDTQYF.

This clone was seen once. The rearrangement links TRBV19 to TRBJ2-7; 12 positions match TRBD1. The germline gives CDR1 LNHDA, CDR2 SQIVND (reference sequence). CDR3 length: 16 amino acids. V lost 3 bases to trimming and J lost 5 bases; unmatched junction nucleotides: 8. The CDR3 DNA reads as TGTGCCAGTAGTATGGGGGGACAGGGGGCTCGCGACGAGCAGTACTTC. It codes for CASSMGGQGARDEQYF. The full variable domain, rest sourced from reference TRBV19 and TRBJ2-7, is DGGITQSPKYLFRKEGQNVTLSCEQNLNHDAMYWYRQDPGQGLRLIYYSQIVNDFQKGDIAEGYSVSREKKESFPLTVTSAQKNPTAFYLCASSMGGQGARDEQYFGPGTRLTVT.